Listed here are 14 T cell receptor beta chains from one sample, sequenced in a study of a mutant IDH1 vaccine in newly diagnosed glioma. The method was immunoSEQ multiplex PCR; TCRdb's version includes in-frame clones alone and lacks a portion of them. The data hold roughly 86,000 clones, with approximately 78% observed a single time. Specified time point: week 47, end of study. Every vaccination contained 300 ug of the mutant IDH1 20-mer peptide and was paired with topical imiquimod. No antigen has been assigned to these receptors. Specimen: PBMCs, collected from a glioma patient whose treatment included an IDH1 peptide vaccine. The source of these receptors is a man aged 40-50 years with glioma.

The gene calls are TRBV5-4 and TRBJ2-7; TRBD1 is a possible D gene (6 bases). The CDR3 is 13 amino acids. The germline V gene encodes CDR1 SGHNT and CDR2 YYREEE (reference sequence). Trimming left V 3 bases short and J 7 bases short, with 14 bases between. This CDR3 reads CASSSSLRGEQYF. CDR3 sequence (DNA): TGTGCCAGCAGCTCGTCCCTGAGGGGGGAGCAGTACTTC.

CDR3 coding DNA: TGTGCCAGCGCGGGAGGACGGAATATGGGTAATCAGCCCCAGCATTTT. Translated: CASAGGRNMGNQPQHF. The genes are TRBV19 and TRBJ1-5; D gene unclear. This CDR3 comprises 16 residues. Trimming pared 9 bases from V and 4 bases from J, leaving 22 bases between. Germline CDR1 LNHDA, CDR2 SQIVND (reference sequence).

This chain connects TRBV4-3 to TRBJ1-6; D is uncertain. Germline V gene data show CDR1 as LGHNA and CDR2 as YSLEER. V dropped 0 bases and J dropped 0 bases, with 6 bases sitting between them. The CDR3 length is 16 residues. The CDR3 region is CASSQDGGSYNSPLHF. As DNA, the CDR3 is TGCGCCAGCAGCCAAGACGGCGGCTCCTATAATTCACCCCTCCACTTT.

As for this clone: Different DNA sequences within this sample yield the same CDR3. The chain has TRBV7-2 and TRBJ2-5; D is unclear. The CDR3 totals 11 residues. Germline V gene sequence: CDR1 SGHTA, CDR2 FQGNSA. Deletions cut 2 bases from V and 3 bases from J, with 1 base between. For the CDR3, the DNA is TGTGCCAGCAGCTTAAAAGAGACCCAGTACTTC. It codes for CASSLKETQYF.

This clone was picked up one time. CDR3 nucleotides: TGCGCCAGCAGCCAAGATTGGCGGACAGGGGTCCTGTTCTTC. Its protein product is CASSQDWRTGVLFF. The chain joins TRBV4-3 to TRBJ2-1, with 9 bases lining up with TRBD1. This CDR3 has 14 amino acids. Losses at the gene ends were 0 bases for V and 15 bases for J; bases not matched to a gene: 9. Germline V gene lookup returns CDR1 LGHNA and CDR2 YSLEER.

The chain carries TRBV7-2 and TRBJ1-4; TRBD1 aligns across 9 bases. Trimming at V came to 4 bases and at J to 8 bases, leaving 8 bases not matched to a gene. The CDR3 sequence is 15 residues long. The germline V gene encodes CDR1 SGHTA and CDR2 FQGNSA. This CDR3 reads CASSSGDRVGEKLFF. CDR3 DNA: TGTGCCAGCAGCTCAGGGGACAGGGTTGGCGAAAAACTGTTTTTT.

The V call is TRBV2, the J call TRBJ2-1; 11 bases map to TRBD2. The CDR3 extends over 17 amino acids. With V trimmed by 5 bases and J by 7 bases, 13 bases remained unmatched. The germline V gene has CDR1 SNHLY and CDR2 FYNNEI. DNA of the CDR3: TGTGCCAGCAGTCCGCGGTTAGCGGGGGGGTTTTGGAATGAGCAGTTCTTC. Translated: CASSPRLAGGFWNEQFF.

The chain carries TRBV7-2 and TRBJ2-1, with 8 bases lining up with TRBD2. V dropped 2 bases and J dropped 4; count of bases not matched to a gene: 13. CDR1 and CDR2 (germline): SGHTA, FQGNSA. This CDR3 spans 18 amino acids. CDR3 nucleotide sequence: TGTGCCAGCAGCTTACTGGGTCCCGCGGGGGGTGCTTACAATGAGCAGTTCTTC. Translating it yields CASSLLGPAGGAYNEQFF.

This sequence joins TRBV5-5 and TRBJ2-7, with 8 bases lining up with TRBD1. Trimming cost V 0 bases and J 4 bases; bases outside gene matches: 3. The germline gives CDR1 SGHKS, CDR2 YYEKEE (reference sequence). This CDR3 has 14 residues. The CDR3 protein is CASSLGTGKYEQYF. CDR3 in DNA: TGTGCCAGCAGCTTGGGGACAGGGAAATACGAGCAGTACTTC.

The J gene is TRBJ2-7, the V gene TRBV30, with 9 bases matching TRBD1. The CDR3 consists of 16 residues. The trim removed 5 bases at V and 2 bases at J, leaving 13 bases unmatched. CDR1 and CDR2 from the germline V gene are GTSNPN and SVGIG (reference sequence). The CDR3 DNA reads as TGTGCCTGGGATACGGACAGGGGACTAAACACCTACGAGCAGTACTTC. It yields the protein CAWDTDRGLNTYEQYF.

Only a few counts were recorded for this clone. The chain couples TRBV4-3 to TRBJ1-3; D not certain. CDR1 LGHNA and CDR2 YSLEER come from the germline V gene. With 0 bases removed from V and 0 bases from J, the gap between germline ends came to 15 bases. The CDR3 contains 18 residues. DNA of the CDR3: TGCGCCAGCAGCCAAGAATATAGACGGACTACCTCTGGAAACACCATATATTTT. This gives the protein CASSQEYRRTTSGNTIYF.

The chain links TRBV5-1 to TRBJ1-2, with TRBD1 identical over 7 bases. CDR3 size: 14 residues. Trimming at V came to 0 bases and at J to 5 bases, leaving 4 bases not matched to a gene. Germline V gives CDR1 SGHRS, CDR2 YFSETQ. The CDR3 sequence is CASSLEATGYGYTF. The CDR3 nucleotides are TGCGCCAGCAGCTTGGAGGCGACAGGGTATGGCTACACCTTC.

The chain couples TRBV10-2 to TRBJ1-4; TRBD1 agrees at 7 bases. With V trimmed by 3 bases and J by 7 bases, 8 bases remained unmatched. This CDR3 is built from 15 residues. CDR1 is WSHSY and CDR2 is SAAADI in the germline V gene. CDR3 region: CASSDSGQVGEKLFF. In nucleotides, the CDR3 is TGCGCCAGCAGTGACAGCGGACAGGTCGGTGAAAAACTGTTTTTT.

CDR3 region: CASRASSGNEQFF. DNA for the CDR3: TGTGCCAGCAGGGCTTCTAGCGGGAATGAGCAGTTCTTC. The chain carries TRBV6-1 and TRBJ2-1; TRBD2 agrees at 8 bases. CDR1 and CDR2 from the germline V gene are MNHNS and SASEGT. The CDR3 extends over 13 amino acids. V lost 6 bases to trimming and J lost 7 bases; unmatched junction nucleotides: 5.